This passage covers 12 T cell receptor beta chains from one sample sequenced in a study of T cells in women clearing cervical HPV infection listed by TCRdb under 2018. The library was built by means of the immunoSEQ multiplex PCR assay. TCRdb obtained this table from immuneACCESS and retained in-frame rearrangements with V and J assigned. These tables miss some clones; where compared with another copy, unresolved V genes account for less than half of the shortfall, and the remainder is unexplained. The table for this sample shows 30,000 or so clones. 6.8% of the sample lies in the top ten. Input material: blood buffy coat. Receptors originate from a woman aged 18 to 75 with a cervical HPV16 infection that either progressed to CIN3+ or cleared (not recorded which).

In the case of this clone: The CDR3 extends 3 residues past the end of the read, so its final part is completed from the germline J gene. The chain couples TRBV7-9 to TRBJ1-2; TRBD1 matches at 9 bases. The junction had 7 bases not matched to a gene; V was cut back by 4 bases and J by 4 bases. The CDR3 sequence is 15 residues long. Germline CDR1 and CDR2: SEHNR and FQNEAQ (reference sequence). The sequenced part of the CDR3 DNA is TGTGCCAGCAGCTCTACGGACAGGGGCGTCTATGGC. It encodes CASSSTDRGVYG. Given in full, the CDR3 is CASSSTDRGVYGYTF.

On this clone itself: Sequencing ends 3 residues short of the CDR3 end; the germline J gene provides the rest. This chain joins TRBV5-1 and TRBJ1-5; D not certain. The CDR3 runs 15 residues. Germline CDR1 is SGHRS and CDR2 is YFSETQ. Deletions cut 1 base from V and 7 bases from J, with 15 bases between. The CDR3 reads CASSLSSGKEQPQHF. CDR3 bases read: TGCGCCAGCAGCTTGTCGTCGGGGAAAGAGCAGCCC.

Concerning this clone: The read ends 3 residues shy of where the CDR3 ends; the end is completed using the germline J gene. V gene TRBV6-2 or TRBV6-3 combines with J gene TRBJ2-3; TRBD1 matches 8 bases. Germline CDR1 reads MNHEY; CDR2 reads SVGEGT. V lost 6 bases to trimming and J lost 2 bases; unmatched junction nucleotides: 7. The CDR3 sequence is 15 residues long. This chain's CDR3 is CASSVTDRDTDTQYF. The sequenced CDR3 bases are TGTGCCAGCAGCGTTACGGACAGGGACACAGATACG.

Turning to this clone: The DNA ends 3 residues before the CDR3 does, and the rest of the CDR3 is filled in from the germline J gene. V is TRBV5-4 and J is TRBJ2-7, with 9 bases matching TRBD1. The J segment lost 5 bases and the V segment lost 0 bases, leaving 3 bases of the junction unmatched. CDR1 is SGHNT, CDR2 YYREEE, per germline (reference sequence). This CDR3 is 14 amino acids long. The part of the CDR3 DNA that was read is TGTGCCAGCAGCTTGGTGGGGACAGGGAACGAG. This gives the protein CASSLVGTGNE. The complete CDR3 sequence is CASSLVGTGNEQYF.

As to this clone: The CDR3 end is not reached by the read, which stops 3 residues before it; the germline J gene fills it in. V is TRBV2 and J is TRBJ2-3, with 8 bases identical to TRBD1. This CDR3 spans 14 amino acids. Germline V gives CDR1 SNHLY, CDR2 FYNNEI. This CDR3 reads CASSGGTGHQPQYF. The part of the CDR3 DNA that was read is TGTGCCAGCAGTGGGGGGACAGGCCATCAGCCG. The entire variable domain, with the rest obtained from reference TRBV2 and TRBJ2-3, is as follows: EPEVTQTPSHQVTQMGQEVILRCVPISNHLYFYWYRQILGQKVEFLVSFYNNEISEKSEIFDDQFSVERPDGSNFTLKIRSTKLEDSAMYFCASSGGTGHQPQYFGPGTRLTVL.

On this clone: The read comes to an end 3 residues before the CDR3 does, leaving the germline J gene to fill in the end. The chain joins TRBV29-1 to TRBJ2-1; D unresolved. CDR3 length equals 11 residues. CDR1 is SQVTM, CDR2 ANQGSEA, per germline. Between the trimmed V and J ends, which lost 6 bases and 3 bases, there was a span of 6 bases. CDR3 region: CSVTVYNEQFF. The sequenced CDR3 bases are TGCAGCGTGACTGTCTACAATGAG.

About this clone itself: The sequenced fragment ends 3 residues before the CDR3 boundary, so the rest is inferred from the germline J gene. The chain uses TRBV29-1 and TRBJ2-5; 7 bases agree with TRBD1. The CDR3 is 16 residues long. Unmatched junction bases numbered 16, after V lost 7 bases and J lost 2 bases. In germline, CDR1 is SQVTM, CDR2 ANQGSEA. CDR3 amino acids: CSARGRRGDSQETQYF. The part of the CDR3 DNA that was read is TGCAGCGCCCGAGGCCGACGAGGGGACAGTCAAGAGACC.

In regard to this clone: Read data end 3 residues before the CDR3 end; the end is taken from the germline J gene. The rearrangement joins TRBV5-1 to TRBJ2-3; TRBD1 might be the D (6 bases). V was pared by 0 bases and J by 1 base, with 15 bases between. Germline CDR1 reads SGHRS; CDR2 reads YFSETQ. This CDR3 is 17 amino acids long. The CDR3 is CASSLEGAAGGTDTQYF. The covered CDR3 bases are TGCGCCAGCAGCTTGGAGGGCGCGGCAGGGGGCACAGATACG.

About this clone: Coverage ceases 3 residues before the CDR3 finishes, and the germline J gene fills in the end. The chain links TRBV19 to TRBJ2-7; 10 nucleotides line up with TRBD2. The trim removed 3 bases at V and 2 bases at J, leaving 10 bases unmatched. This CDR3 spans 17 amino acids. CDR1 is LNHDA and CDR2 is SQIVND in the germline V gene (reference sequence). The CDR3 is CASSMFSGRRETYEQYF. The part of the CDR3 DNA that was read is TGTGCCAGTAGTATGTTTAGCGGGAGGCGGGAAACCTACGAG.

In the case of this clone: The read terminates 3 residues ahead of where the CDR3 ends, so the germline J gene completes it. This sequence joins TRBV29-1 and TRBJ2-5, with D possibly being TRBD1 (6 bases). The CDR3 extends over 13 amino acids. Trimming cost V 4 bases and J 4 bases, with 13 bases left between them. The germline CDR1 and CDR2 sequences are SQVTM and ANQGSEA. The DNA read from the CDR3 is TGCAGCGTTGTTGTGGGGGCTTCAGAGACC. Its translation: CSVVVGASET. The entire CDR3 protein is CSVVVGASETQYF.

CDR3 bases read: TGTGCCAGCAGCCCAGACAGGAGATCTAGCACAGATACG. Its translation: CASSPDRRSSTDT. The whole CDR3 sequence reads CASSPDRRSSTDTQYF. This chain connects TRBV7-8 to TRBJ2-3, with D perhaps matching TRBD1 (6 bases). The read ends 3 residues shy of where the CDR3 ends; the end is completed using the germline J gene. Germline values: CDR1 SGHVS, CDR2 FQNEAQ. This CDR3 is 16 amino acids long. Trimming shortened V by 5 bases and J by 0 bases, and 15 bases separated the two germline ends.

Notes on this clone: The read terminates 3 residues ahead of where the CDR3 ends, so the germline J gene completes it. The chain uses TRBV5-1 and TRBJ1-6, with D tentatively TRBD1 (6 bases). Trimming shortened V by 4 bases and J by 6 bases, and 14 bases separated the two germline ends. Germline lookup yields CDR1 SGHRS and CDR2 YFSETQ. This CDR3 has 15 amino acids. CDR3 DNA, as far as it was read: TGCGCCAGCAGCGGCGGGGGCTGGGGTAATTCACCC. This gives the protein CASSGGGWGNSP. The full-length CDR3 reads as CASSGGGWGNSPLHF.